The next 9 T cell receptor beta chains were all read from a single sample in a study of T cells in Graves' hyperthyroidism and ophthalmopathy. Researchers took RNA transcripts and amplified the TCR beta CDR3 regions from them. A set of HTBI primers served as the primers for a first-round RT-PCR of the TCR CDR3. TCRdb passed the multiplex PCR reads through MiXCR, listing each CDR3 protein once. The sample shows hundreds of thousands of distinct CDR3 sequences, about 15% of them seen only once. Sample: blood. These receptors originate from a woman in her thirties or forties with Graves' ophthalmopathy.

This clonotype was counted at least ten times. This chain connects TRBV30 to TRBJ2-7, with 8 nucleotides matching TRBD2. Germline-derived CDR1 and CDR2 are GTSNPN and SVGIG (reference sequence). The CDR3 totals 14 residues. Unmatched junction bases numbered 4, after V lost 3 bases and J lost 0 bases. CDR3 in DNA: TGTGCCTGGAGCCCCAGCGGGAGCTCCTACGAGCAGTACTTC. It specifies CAWSPSGSSYEQYF.

The V gene is TRBV19, the J gene TRBJ2-4; 10 bases are a match to TRBD2. The CDR3 contains 15 residues. CDR1 is LNHDA and CDR2 is SQIVND in the germline V gene (reference sequence). With V trimmed by 6 bases and J by 2 bases, 4 bases remained unmatched. This CDR3 reads CASREREGSKNIQYF. The CDR3 nucleotides read TGTGCCAGTAGAGAGCGGGAGGGTTCCAAAAACATTCAGTACTTC. Complete variable domain (other parts from reference TRBV19 and TRBJ2-4): DGGITQSPKYLFRKEGQNVTLSCEQNLNHDAMYWYRQDPGQGLRLIYYSQIVNDFQKGDIAEGYSVSREKKESFPLTVTSAQKNPTAFYLCASREREGSKNIQYFGAGTRLSVL.

This clonotype was picked up many times. V gene TRBV28 combines with J gene TRBJ2-5, with TRBD1 matching 11 bases. The CDR3 sequence is 14 residues long. V lost 6 bases and J lost 4; bases outside the gene matches: 4. Germline V CDR1 and CDR2: MDHEN, SYDVKM. The CDR3 bases are TGTGCCAGCAGACCGGACAGGGGGCTAGAGACCCAGTACTTC. As protein: CASRPDRGLETQYF.

This clonotype was found many times. The gene calls are TRBV7-2 and TRBJ2-5, with a possible D match to TRBD2 (5 bases). There are 14 residues in the CDR3. V was pared by 0 bases and J by 5 bases, with 10 bases between. CDR1 is SGHTA and CDR2 is FQGNSA in the germline V gene. The CDR3 loop is CASSLAVTGETQYF. In DNA form, the CDR3 reads TGTGCCAGCAGCTTAGCTGTGACGGGGGAGACCCAGTACTTC. The variable domain in full, completed from reference TRBV7-2 and TRBJ2-5, reads GAGVSQSPSNKVTEKGKDVELRCDPISGHTALYWYRQSLGQGLEFLIYFQGNSAPDKSGLPSDRFSAERTGGSVSTLTIQRTQQEDSAVYLCASSLAVTGETQYFGPGTRLLVL.

This clonotype was observed at least ten times. The chain links TRBV29-1 to TRBJ2-7, with 8 positions matching TRBD1. This CDR3 is 12 amino acids long. The V and J ends lost 6 bases and 2 bases, in that order; junction bases with no gene match: 3. CDR1 and CDR2 from the germline V gene are SQVTM and ANQGSEA. CDR3 protein: CSVQQGAYEQYF. The CDR3, as DNA: TGCAGCGTACAACAGGGGGCCTACGAGCAGTACTTC.

This clonotype was seen ten or more times. The genes are TRBV2 and TRBJ2-5; D is unclear. Germline V gene lookup returns CDR1 SNHLY and CDR2 FYNNEI. Between the trimmed V and J ends, which lost 2 bases and 5 bases, there was a span of 9 bases. CDR3 size: 13 residues. In DNA, the CDR3 is TGTGCCAGCAGTGAATGGGTTGGGGAGACCCAGTACTTC. Its translation is CASSEWVGETQYF.

The chain couples TRBV6-2 or TRBV6-3 to TRBJ1-2; TRBD1 matches 7 bases. CDR1 is MNHEY, CDR2 SVGEGT, per germline. The junction had 9 bases not matched to a gene; V was cut back by 7 bases and J by 4 bases. The CDR3 has 14 residues. The CDR3 DNA is TGTGCCAGCAAACTAATGGGACAGACCTATGGCTACACCTTC. It codes for CASKLMGQTYGYTF.

This clonotype was recorded at least ten times. The genes are TRBV15 and TRBJ2-4, with D possibly being TRBD2 (5 bases). CDR3 length: 16 amino acids. Germline CDR1 is LNHNV and CDR2 is YYDKDF (reference sequence). The germline V and J ends were trimmed by 8 bases and 0 bases, with 17 bases remaining between them. The CDR3 sequence: CATESQGLLAKNIQYF. As DNA, the CDR3 is TGTGCCACCGAATCCCAAGGACTGCTAGCCAAAAACATTCAGTACTTC.

At least ten counts were recorded for this clonotype. This chain links TRBV12-3 or TRBV12-4 with TRBJ2-7, with TRBD1 identical over 9 bases. CDR3 size: 14 residues. J lost 5 bases, V lost 3 bases, and 5 bases had no gene match. The CDR3 DNA sequence: TGTGCCAGCAGTTTCGGGACAGGGAGCGACGAGCAGTACTTC. It is translated as CASSFGTGSDEQYF.